The 8 T cell receptor beta chains presented below share a single source sample, sequenced in a study of blood T cell repertoires in COVID-19. This table comes from immunoSEQ multiplex PCR, and its TCRdb copy is limited to in-frame clones, with some not included. The table has roughly 70,000 clones, 86% seen once. The specimen was peripheral blood. The receptors come from a man in his 70s with active COVID-19.

J is TRBJ1-2 and V is TRBV4-3; D gene ambiguous. CDR1 and CDR2 (germline): LGHNA, YSLEER. Trimming took off 0 bases at V and 0 bases at J, with 8 bases between the two ends. The CDR3 contains 15 residues. The CDR3 nucleotides are TGCGCCAGCAGCCAAGATCTATCCTCTAACTATGGCTACACCTTC. Protein sequence: CASSQDLSSNYGYTF.

A note on this clone: The junction departs from the called germline gene at one end, perhaps through a read error. The CDR3 region has the DNA TGTGCTAGCAGCCTGACTAGCGGTCTCCAAGAGACCCAGTACTTC. Translation: CASSLTSGLQETQYF. The chain employs TRBV7-7 and TRBJ2-5; the match to TRBD2 covers 9 bases. In germline, CDR1 is SSHAT, CDR2 FNYEAQ (reference sequence). The length of the CDR3 is 15 residues.

The chain has TRBV6-5 and TRBJ2-7, with a possible D match to TRBD2 (5 bases). This CDR3 has 12 residues. Trimming cost V 10 bases and J 7 bases, with 17 bases left between them. CDR1 MNHEY and CDR2 SVGAGI come from the germline V gene. DNA for the CDR3: TGTGCCACACAACGGGATTTGGGGGAGCAGTACTTC. It is translated as CATQRDLGEQYF.

The chain couples TRBV5-8 to TRBJ2-1; TRBD2 matches at 11 bases. Germline CDR1 SGHTS, CDR2 YDEGEE. Trimming at V came to 3 bases and at J to 12 bases, leaving 5 bases not matched to a gene. This CDR3 comprises 13 residues. CDR3 sequence (DNA): TGTGCCAGCAGCTACCTAGCGGGAGGACGGCAGTTCTTC. It codes for CASSYLAGGRQFF.

V usage is TRBV19 and J usage is TRBJ2-7, with a tentative D call TRBD2 (6 bases). Between the trimmed V and J ends, which lost 7 bases and 5 bases, there was a span of 18 bases. The CDR3 extends over 14 amino acids. CDR1 is LNHDA, CDR2 SQIVND, per germline (reference sequence). The CDR3 nucleotides read TGTGCCAGTACCCCGTGGGGGAGGACCCACGAGCAGTACTTC. Translated, it gives CASTPWGRTHEQYF.

The rearrangement joins TRBV24-1 to TRBJ2-5; 8 bases line up with TRBD1. In germline, CDR1 is KGHDR, CDR2 SFDVKD. Trimming removed 8 bases from V and 5 bases from J; junction bases left unmatched: 6. CDR3 length: 13 amino acids. In DNA, the CDR3 is TGTGCCACCATGGCAGGGGGCGGGGAGACCCAGTACTTC. Residues: CATMAGGGETQYF.

V usage is TRBV24-1 and J usage is TRBJ1-2; TRBD1 might be the D (5 bases). V shed 5 bases and J shed 5 bases, with 8 bases lying between them. The CDR3 covers 12 residues. Germline V CDR1 and CDR2: KGHDR, SFDVKD. The CDR3 sequence is CATSGQGYGYTF. The CDR3 DNA sequence: TGTGCCACCAGTGGGCAGGGATATGGCTACACCTTC.

This chain connects TRBV3-1 (or the pseudogene TRBV3-2) to TRBJ2-7; 7 positions agree with TRBD1. CDR3 length: 14 residues. V lost 3 bases, J lost 6 bases, and 8 bases stayed unmatched. Per germline, CDR1 LGHDT and CDR2 YNNKEL (reference sequence). The CDR3 nucleotides read TGTGCCAGCAGCCAGGGACGGACAGGCGGCGAGCAGTACTTC. Translating it yields CASSQGRTGGEQYF.